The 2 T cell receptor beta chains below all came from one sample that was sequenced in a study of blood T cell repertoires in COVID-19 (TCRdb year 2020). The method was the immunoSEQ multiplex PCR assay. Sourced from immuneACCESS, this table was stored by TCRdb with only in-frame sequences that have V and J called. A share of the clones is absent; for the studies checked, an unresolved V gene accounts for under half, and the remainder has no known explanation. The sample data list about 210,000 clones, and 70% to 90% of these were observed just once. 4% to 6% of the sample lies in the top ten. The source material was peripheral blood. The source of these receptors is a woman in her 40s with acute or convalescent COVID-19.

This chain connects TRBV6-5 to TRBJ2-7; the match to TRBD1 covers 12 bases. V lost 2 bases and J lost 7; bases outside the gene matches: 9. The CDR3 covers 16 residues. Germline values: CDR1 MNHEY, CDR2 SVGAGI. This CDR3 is CASSYPPGQGAKEQYV. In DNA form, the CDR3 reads TGTGCCAGCAGTTACCCGCCGGGACAGGGGGCTAAGGAGCAGTACGTC.

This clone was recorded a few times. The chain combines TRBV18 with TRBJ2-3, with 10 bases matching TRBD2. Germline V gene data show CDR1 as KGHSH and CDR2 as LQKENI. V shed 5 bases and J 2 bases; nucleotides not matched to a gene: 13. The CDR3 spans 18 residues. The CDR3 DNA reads TGTGCCAGCTCATCACACGGCCCCAGCGGGGGGGTCACAGATACGCAGTATTTT. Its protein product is CASSSHGPSGGVTDTQYF.